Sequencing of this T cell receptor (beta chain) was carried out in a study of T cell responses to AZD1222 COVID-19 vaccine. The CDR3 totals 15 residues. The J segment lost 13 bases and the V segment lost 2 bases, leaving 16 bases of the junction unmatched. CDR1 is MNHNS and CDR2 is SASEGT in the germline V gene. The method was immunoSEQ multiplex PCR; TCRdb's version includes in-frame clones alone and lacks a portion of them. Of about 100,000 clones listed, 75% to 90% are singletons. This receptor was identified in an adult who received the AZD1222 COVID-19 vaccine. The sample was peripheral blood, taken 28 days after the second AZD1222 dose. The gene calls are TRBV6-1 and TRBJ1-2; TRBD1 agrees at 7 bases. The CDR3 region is CASSEPGQPFYGCTF. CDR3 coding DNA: TGTGCCAGCAGTGAACCGGGACAGCCCTTCTATGGGTGCACCTTC.